The 5 T cell receptor beta chains below all came from one sample that was sequenced in a study of blood T cell repertoires in COVID-19. Method: immunoSEQ multiplex PCR; TCRdb's copy keeps in-frame clones and lacks some. The sample contains a few hundred thousand clones, 75% to 90% of which appear only once. The source material was PBMCs or T cells enriched from blood (not recorded which). Every receptor here comes from a woman in her 30s who had been exposed to COVID-19.

The V gene is TRBV6-5, the J gene TRBJ1-4, with 7 bases matching TRBD1. This CDR3 contains 15 residues. Germline trimming cut 6 bases from V and 7 bases from J; bases unmatched to any gene: 11. Germline V gene lookup returns CDR1 MNHEY and CDR2 SVGAGI. The CDR3 protein is CASSQSGGLGEKLFF. CDR3 nucleotides: TGTGCCAGCAGCCAGTCAGGGGGTTTGGGTGAAAAACTGTTTTTT.

The V gene is TRBV10-3, the J gene TRBJ1-1, with 8 bases lining up with TRBD1. From germline, CDR1 is ENHRY and CDR2 SYGVKD. The CDR3 is 14 residues long. The ends lost 10 bases at V and 5 bases at J; junction bases unmatched: 12. The CDR3 coding sequence is TGTGCCACCGCCAGGGCAGGGGGCATAACTGAAGCTTTCTTT. Translating gives CATARAGGITEAFF.

The V call is TRBV9, the J call TRBJ2-1, with 8 bases aligning to TRBD2. CDR1 is SGDLS and CDR2 is YYNGEE in the germline V gene. The CDR3 contains 14 residues. V gave up 0 bases and J gave up 6 bases; unmatched junction bases: 2. This CDR3 is CASSVVSGGNEQFF. The CDR3 coding sequence is TGTGCCAGCAGCGTAGTCAGCGGGGGCAATGAGCAGTTCTTC.

The gene calls are TRBV18 and TRBJ1-2; TRBD1 matches 8 bases. The germline V gene has CDR1 KGHSH and CDR2 LQKENI. This CDR3 spans 15 amino acids. Unmatched junction bases numbered 4, after V lost 3 bases and J lost 1 base. CDR3 in DNA: TGTGCCAGCTCACCCGAACAGGGGGTTAACTATGGCTACACCTTC. Amino acid sequence: CASSPEQGVNYGYTF.

V gene TRBV27 combines with J gene TRBJ2-3; 13 nucleotides align to TRBD2. The CDR3 spans 18 residues. The germline gives CDR1 MNHEY, CDR2 SMNVEV (reference sequence). The J segment lost 5 bases and the V segment lost 2 bases, leaving 10 bases of the junction unmatched. The CDR3 spells CASSLGPRLAGGVDTQYF. Here the CDR3 DNA reads TGTGCCAGCAGTTTAGGGCCCCGACTAGCGGGGGGTGTAGATACGCAGTATTTT.